This TCR beta chain derives from a study of blood T cells in healthy people across ages. Using a J-beta primer mix together with a sample-barcoded 5' primer, a second PCR was run for roughly 6 to 12 cycles. TCRdb re-called the 5' RACE reads through MiXCR, storing one row per CDR3 protein. Of about 2 million distinct CDR3 sequences in the sample, about 49% were seen once. CDR3 length: 13 residues. V lost 6 bases and J 2 bases, leaving 11 bases between the germline ends. This clonotype was seen many times. As yet, its antigen is unknown. Study results and limitations: TCR beta diversity correlated strongly with naive T cell percentage.

Approximately 9.1 milliliters was the volume of peripheral blood drawn from each donor. This sequence joins TRBV12-3 or TRBV12-4 and TRBJ2-7; the D is unclear. The clonotype was recovered from a woman in her 40s in good health. Sequenced input: blood. As DNA, the CDR3 is TGTGCCAGCAGCTTCGGCCAGGCCTACGAGCAGTACTTC. Translated: CASSFGQAYEQYF.